Presented here are 28 T cell receptor beta chains from one specimen sequenced in a study of cytotoxic CD8 clonotypes in ibrutinib-treated CLL. Libraries were prepared by immunoSEQ multiplex PCR; TCRdb keeps only in-frame clonotypes and omits some of them. The data contain approximately 330,000 clones, 80% of them seen just once; the ten biggest clones take up more than 6%. Here the sequenced sample was PBMCs, taken before ibrutinib treatment. The receptors come from a human donor with chronic lymphocytic leukemia.

The chain employs TRBV25-1 and TRBJ2-7; tentative D call: TRBD1 (6 bases). CDR3 size: 12 residues. Trimming removed 3 bases at V and 3 bases at J, with 6 bases between. CDR1 is MGHDK, CDR2 SYGVNS, per germline. CDR3: CASSDRGYEQYF. CDR3 nucleotide sequence: TGTGCCAGCAGTGACAGGGGCTACGAGCAGTACTTC.

The table lists this clone with a count of one. The genes are TRBV19 and TRBJ2-1; D remains ambiguous. The V end lost 7 bases, the J end lost 1 base, and 14 bases lay between the germline ends. CDR1 LNHDA and CDR2 SQIVND come from the germline V gene (reference sequence). The CDR3 extends over 15 amino acids. CDR3 residues: CASTSWGSSYNEQFF. The CDR3 region has the DNA TGTGCCAGTACCTCATGGGGATCTTCCTACAATGAGCAGTTCTTC.

The J gene is TRBJ2-1, the V gene TRBV7-2; the D is unclear. The CDR3 covers 12 residues. V was cut by 5 bases and J by 6 bases, with 8 bases left in between. Germline CDR1 and CDR2: SGHTA and FQGNSA. The CDR3 loop is CASSPYSNEQFF. The CDR3 DNA sequence: TGTGCCAGCAGCCCATACTCCAATGAGCAGTTCTTC.

This chain connects TRBV15 to TRBJ2-7; 8 nucleotides match TRBD1. The CDR3 has 13 residues. CDR1 LNHNV and CDR2 YYDKDF come from the germline V gene (reference sequence). V gave up 8 bases and J gave up 0 bases; unmatched junction bases: 3. As DNA, the CDR3 is TGTGCCACCCGGGACAGGAGCTCCTACGAGCAGTACTTC. Translation: CATRDRSSYEQYF.

This clone has only a few counts. V gene TRBV18 combines with J gene TRBJ2-7; the match to TRBD2 covers 7 bases. The CDR3 totals 15 residues. The germline CDR1 and CDR2 sequences are KGHSH and LQKENI. J gave up 1 base and V 0 bases, and 3 bases lay outside the gene matches. CDR3 bases: TGTGCCAGCTCACCACCGGAGGGAGGGTCCTACGAGCAGTACTTC. Its protein product is CASSPPEGGSYEQYF.

In this sample, this clone turned up once. J is TRBJ2-2 and V is TRBV2; 9 bases align to TRBD2. Germline-derived CDR1 and CDR2 are SNHLY and FYNNEI. V was clipped by 6 bases and J by 13 bases; unmatched bases: 15. The CDR3 extends over 15 amino acids. The DNA for the CDR3 is TGTGCCAGCAGCCCCGTGACTAGCGGTCCGTGGGGGCTGTTTTTT. As protein: CASSPVTSGPWGLFF.

The chain combines TRBV27 with TRBJ1-6, with D possibly being TRBD1 (6 bases). This CDR3 has 14 residues. V was trimmed by 4 bases and J by 8 bases, leaving 12 bases between them. Germline CDR1 is MNHEY and CDR2 is SMNVEV (reference sequence). CDR3 nucleotides: TGTGCCAGCAGTTATGTACAGGGTTATTCACCCCTCCACTTT. It is translated as CASSYVQGYSPLHF.

This clone was seen just once. The gene calls are TRBV4-3 and TRBJ2-7, with D unresolved. The CDR3 has 15 amino acids. In germline, CDR1 is LGHNA, CDR2 YSLEER. The V and J ends lost 0 bases and 3 bases respectively, with 12 bases between them. The CDR3 region is CASSQDWGSHYEQYF. CDR3 DNA: TGCGCCAGCAGCCAAGATTGGGGATCCCACTACGAGCAGTACTTC.

The sample holds one count of this clone. The chain couples TRBV7-9 to TRBJ2-1; possibly TRBD2 for D (5 bases). The CDR3 has 16 amino acids. Germline loops: CDR1 SEHNR, CDR2 FQNEAQ (reference sequence). Trimming shortened V by 1 base and J by 0 bases, and 10 bases separated the two germline ends. The CDR3 nucleotides read TGTGCCAGCAGCTTAGGTTTAGCGTCCTCCTACAATGAGCAGTTCTTC. It encodes CASSLGLASSYNEQFF.

The chain is built from TRBV23-1 and TRBJ2-3; 12 nucleotides match TRBD2. TRBV23-1 is sorted into the ORF group, with uncertain function. Trimming removed 3 bases from V and 3 bases from J; junction bases left unmatched: 7. The CDR3 is made up of 17 amino acids. The CDR3 reads CASSHLRLAGETDTQYF. CDR3 DNA: TGCGCCAGCAGTCACCTGAGACTAGCGGGAGAAACAGATACGCAGTATTTT.

The rearrangement uses TRBV18 and TRBJ1-4, with a weak D call TRBD1 (5 bases). Deletions cut 1 base from V and 7 bases from J, with 10 bases between. Germline lookup yields CDR1 KGHSH and CDR2 LQKENI. The CDR3 runs to 14 residues. In nucleotides, the CDR3 is TGTGCCAGCTCACCACTTTCGGGGCGTGAAAAACTGTTTTTT. Translated: CASSPLSGREKLFF.

This chain uses TRBV5-4 with TRBJ2-7; the D gene could be TRBD1 or TRBD2 (5 bases each). This CDR3 contains 16 residues. V was shortened by 4 bases and J by 7 bases, with 24 bases between the two germline ends. Germline CDR1 SGHNT, CDR2 YYREEE (reference sequence). The CDR3 sequence is CASSPQGREFIREQYF. DNA for the CDR3: TGTGCCAGCAGCCCCCAGGGACGGGAATTCATTCGGGAGCAGTACTTC. Looking up the rest from reference TRBV5-4 and TRBJ2-7 gives the full variable domain: ETGVTQSPTHLIKTRGQQVTLRCSSQSGHNTVSWYQQALGQGPQFIFQYYREEENGRGNFPPRFSGLQFPNYSSELNVNALELDDSALYLCASSPQGREFIREQYFGPGTRLTVT.

This chain links TRBV7-6 with TRBJ1-1, with D tentatively TRBD1 (5 bases). CDR1 and CDR2 from the germline V gene are SGHVS and FNYEAQ. This CDR3 spans 16 amino acids. The V gene lost 6 bases and the J gene lost 3 bases, with 20 bases spanning the gap. The CDR3 bases are TGTGCCAGCAGTGCCAACACCGGGACGAGTCACACTGAAGCTTTCTTT. Its protein product is CASSANTGTSHTEAFF.

This rearrangement joins TRBV5-8 to TRBJ1-1; TRBD1 is a possible D gene (5 bases). The V end lost 5 bases, the J end lost 0 bases, and 20 bases lay between the germline ends. The CDR3 contains 17 residues. Per germline, CDR1 SGHTS and CDR2 YDEGEE. CDR3 region: CASSRGTFPSMNTEAFF. CDR3 coding DNA: TGTGCCAGCAGTCGTGGGACTTTCCCCTCCATGAACACTGAAGCTTTCTTT. Together with reference TRBV5-8 and TRBJ1-1, the CDR3 gives the full variable domain: EAGVTQSPTHLIKTRGQQATLRCSPISGHTSVYWYQQALGLGLQFLLWYDEGEERNRGNFPPRFSGRQFPNYSSELNVNALELEDSALYLCASSRGTFPSMNTEAFFGQGTRLTVV.

The chain links TRBV6-5 to TRBJ1-2, with a tentative D call TRBD1 (6 bases). The CDR3 consists of 14 residues. Germline assignment: CDR1 MNHEY and CDR2 SVGAGI. Trimming shortened V by 2 bases and J by 8 bases, and 15 bases separated the two germline ends. The CDR3: CASSYVAGAGGYTF. CDR3 sequence (DNA): TGTGCCAGCAGTTACGTCGCGGGGGCGGGCGGCTACACCTTC.

The V gene is TRBV4-1, the J gene TRBJ1-2, with D possibly TRBD1 on 6 matching bases. The CDR3 has 16 residues. CDR1 is MGHRA, CDR2 YSYEKL, per germline. The V end was cut by 1 base, the J end by 0 bases, with 12 bases between. The DNA of the CDR3 is TGCGCCAGCAGCCAAGTCTCAGGGGCAACTAACTATGGCTACACCTTC. Translated: CASSQVSGATNYGYTF.

CDR3 sequence reads: CASSQNTGPREQFF. In DNA form, the CDR3 reads TGTGCCAGCAGCCAAAACACGGGGCCCCGTGAGCAGTTCTTC. V is TRBV7-6 and J is TRBJ2-1, with D perhaps assigned TRBD1 or TRBD2 (5 bases each). Germline V gene sequence: CDR1 SGHVS, CDR2 FNYEAQ. V was shortened by 5 bases and J by 9 bases, with 17 bases between the two germline ends. This CDR3 contains 14 residues. Full variable domain (remainder filled in from reference TRBV7-6 and TRBJ2-1): GAGVSQSPRYKVTKRGQDVALRCDPISGHVSLYWYRQALGQGPEFLTYFNYEAQQDKSGLPNDRFSAERPEGSISTLTIQRTEQRDSAMYRCASSQNTGPREQFFGPGTRLTVL.

This clone was seen a handful of times. This chain's CDR3 is CASRRSGTNTEAFF. The DNA of the CDR3 is TGTGCCAGCAGACGCTCCGGGACGAACACTGAAGCTTTCTTT. This chain uses TRBV6-5 with TRBJ1-1, with D maybe TRBD1 (5 bases). Per germline, CDR1 MNHEY and CDR2 SVGAGI. V was cut by 6 bases and J by 1 base, with 12 bases left in between. CDR3 length: 14 residues.

This chain connects TRBV7-7 to TRBJ1-4; the D gene is possibly TRBD1 (6 bases). The CDR3 spans 15 residues. The germline gives CDR1 SSHAT, CDR2 FNYEAQ (reference sequence). Trimming removed 2 bases at V and 5 bases at J, with 12 bases between. CDR3 nucleotides: TGTGCCAGCAGCTTATTACAGGGCGAGAATGAAAAACTGTTTTTT. Its protein product is CASSLLQGENEKLFF. Full variable domain (rest looked up from reference TRBV7-7 and TRBJ1-4): GAGVSQSPRYKVTKRGQDVTLRCDPISSHATLYWYQQALGQGPEFLTYFNYEAQPDKSGLPSDRFSAERPEGSISTLTIQRTEQRDSAMYRCASSLLQGENEKLFFGSGTQLSVL.

V is TRBV2 and J is TRBJ1-2, with unresolved D. Germline assignment: CDR1 SNHLY and CDR2 FYNNEI. The CDR3 length is 14 residues. V lost 2 bases and J 0 bases, leaving 7 bases between the germline ends. This CDR3 reads CASSEFLANYGYTF. CDR3 coding DNA: TGTGCCAGCAGTGAATTTTTGGCTAACTATGGCTACACCTTC.

The V and J genes are TRBV5-1 and TRBJ2-7; D gene ambiguous. Germline V gene data show CDR1 as SGHRS and CDR2 as YFSETQ. The CDR3 length is 13 residues. Trimming cost V 0 bases and J 4 bases, with 8 bases left between them. The CDR3 DNA is TGCGCCAGCAGCTTGGAGACTGGATACGAGCAGTACTTC. The encoded protein is CASSLETGYEQYF.

This clone was detected only once. The CDR3 here is CASSTPSFRDRGFNEKLFF. In DNA form, the CDR3 reads TGTGCCAGCAGCACTCCCTCATTCCGGGACAGGGGGTTTAATGAAAAACTGTTTTTT. The chain carries TRBV11-2 and TRBJ1-4; TRBD1 matches at 11 bases. Trimming took 5 bases from V and 4 from J; bases not matched to a gene: 15. Germline CDR1 SGHAT, CDR2 FQNNGV. The CDR3 has 19 amino acids.

V usage is TRBV6-5 and J usage is TRBJ1-1; weak D call: TRBD1 (6 bases). Between the trimmed V and J ends, which lost 11 bases and 1 base, there was a span of 11 bases. The CDR3 consists of 12 residues. Germline V lookup: CDR1 MNHEY, CDR2 SVGAGI. CDR3 nucleotide sequence: TGTGCCGTAATGACAGGGAACACTGAAGCTTTCTTT. It codes for CAVMTGNTEAFF.

V gene TRBV10-3 combines with J gene TRBJ2-1; 7 positions match TRBD2. V lost 8 bases to trimming and J lost 4 bases; unmatched junction nucleotides: 5. CDR3 length equals 13 residues. CDR1 is ENHRY and CDR2 is SYGVKD in the germline V gene. This CDR3 is CAIGGRGYNEQFF. Written as DNA, the CDR3 is TGTGCCATCGGCGGGAGAGGATACAATGAGCAGTTCTTC.

The V and J genes are TRBV10-3 and TRBJ2-1; D not certain. CDR1 and CDR2 from the germline V gene are ENHRY and SYGVKD. CDR3 length equals 11 residues. V dropped 4 bases and J dropped 6 bases, with 4 bases sitting between them. The DNA for the CDR3 is TGTGCCATCAGTGGCCCCAATGAGCAGTTCTTC. Encoded protein: CAISGPNEQFF.

In DNA form, the CDR3 reads TGTGCCAGCAGTGGCGAACTGAGGCAGCCCCAGCATTTT. It yields the protein CASSGELRQPQHF. V and J are TRBV2 and TRBJ1-5; D ambiguous. The V end was cut by 4 bases, the J end by 7 bases, with 11 bases between. CDR3 length equals 13 residues. Germline V lookup: CDR1 SNHLY, CDR2 FYNNEI. The whole variable domain, filled in from reference TRBV2 and TRBJ1-5, reads EPEVTQTPSHQVTQMGQEVILRCVPISNHLYFYWYRQILGQKVEFLVSFYNNEISEKSEIFDDQFSVERPDGSNFTLKIRSTKLEDSAMYFCASSGELRQPQHFGDGTRLSIL.

This chain uses TRBV19 with TRBJ2-1; 12 bases align to TRBD2. The trim removed 2 bases at V and 8 bases at J, leaving 4 bases unmatched. The CDR3 sequence is 15 residues long. Germline V CDR1 and CDR2: LNHDA, SQIVND (reference sequence). In DNA, the CDR3 is TGTGCCAGTAGTATACGACTAGCGGGAGATTATGAGCAGTTCTTC. It encodes CASSIRLAGDYEQFF.

CDR3 sequence reads: CSVEVRLAGGKTNTGELFF. CDR3 DNA sequence: TGCAGCGTTGAAGTCCGACTAGCGGGAGGGAAGACGAACACCGGGGAGCTGTTTTTT. The rearrangement joins TRBV29-1 to TRBJ2-2, with 14 bases matching TRBD2. The trim removed 1 base at V and 0 bases at J, leaving 7 bases unmatched. The CDR3 loop spans 19 amino acids. CDR1 is SQVTM, CDR2 ANQGSEA, per germline.